This T cell receptor (beta chain) was documented in a study of cytomegalovirus exposure and HLA in healthy donors (dated by TCRdb to 2016 to 2017). Study-wide context: An earlier analysis of 587 of the donors reported under 300 Gb of sequence data and some 110 million unique TCR beta sequences obtained from roughly 180 million T cells. Across about 370 genotyped donors of the cohort, an average of about 240,000 unique TCR beta nucleotide sequences per donor were sequenced, and 15% to 20% of those sequences were non-productive. The study aimed to test whether signatures of past pathogen exposure could be identified by cataloging public T cell receptors. High-throughput TCR immunosequencing, statistical association of individual TCRs with disease status, and machine learning were combined to predict cytomegalovirus infection status. The number of donors typed differed by locus, with about 629-630 for A, B, C, DRB1 and DQB1, around 500 for DQA1, about 610 for DPA1, and around 430 for DPB1. A handful of DR-DQ haplotypes were treated as single units for association and clustering because of strong linkage in the cohort. Besides the first cohort of some 670 subjects, a separate validation cohort made up of over 95 different subjects was used. Alongside the repertoire data, information on donor age, sex, ethnicity and CMV serostatus was compiled. Of the approximately 400 genotyped donors, 81% fell in the genetic ancestry cluster associated with self-reported Caucasian donors. HLA typing included class I and class II loci at four-digit resolution. All discovery cohort repertoires had been generated on a single sequencing platform. An early release covering approximately 600 HLA-typed donors comprised approximately 300 gigabases of sequencing data and around 80 million unique TCR sequences. In a later genetic analysis, genome-wide SNP genotypes for about three fifths of the 666 donors were used, and that subset was treated as a discovery cohort. An earlier analysis of several hundred of the donors used high-throughput TCR beta sequencing to judge whether each TCR beta V gene segment behaved as functional or pseudogenic. To study patterns of TCR occurrence, a later analysis re-analyzed previously published TCR beta repertoires from around 660 donors and added high-resolution HLA genotyping. Rather than using new phenotypic data, the later analysis identified candidate immune exposures from TCR beta sequences and from how often those sequences occurred across donors. The study profiled the T cell repertoires of under 700 subjects by immunosequencing and related them to cytomegalovirus serostatus.

The table lists this clone with a few counts. What this receptor recognizes is not known. Base qualities were left out, and no much larger clone turns up one base away. The cohort consisted of 650 to 700 healthy bone marrow donors. At the time of sampling, every cohort member was nominally healthy, though immune exposures that went unrecorded were likely present. The donor was CMV seronegative and belonged to the group of several hundred seronegative cohort members. Every donor gave a peripheral blood sample, and the peripheral blood mononuclear cells from that sample were used for TCR beta sequencing. Genomic DNA extraction from the blood cell samples was performed with the Qiagen DNeasy Blood Extraction Kit. Library generation was performed with the immunoSEQ multiplex PCR assay. For the multiplex PCR, a mixture combining 60 forward primers for TCR Vbeta segments and 13 reverse primers for TCR Jbeta segments was used. The CDR3 region of rearranged TCR beta genes was amplified from genomic DNA by a multiplex PCR assay. The Illumina HiSeq System was used to sequence the amplified TCR beta libraries as 87-base-pair reads. Regarding the original processing steps: A later analysis counted approximately 84 million unique TCR beta chains across the roughly 700 repertoires, and approximately 11 million of these chains were shared by at least two donors. A nearest-neighbor algorithm error-corrected the raw reads and collapsed the reads into unique sequences, merging closely related sequences to remove PCR and sequencing errors. CDR3 sequences were aligned to IMGT reference sequences to assign V, D and J gene segments. For a sequence to be retained, at least a six-nucleotide match to both a V gene segment and a J gene segment was required. A rearrangement was called productive if the CDR3 had no stop codons and remained in frame with V and J, and every other rearrangement was called non-productive. CDR3 was defined according to IMGT convention as the region running from the second conserved V-encoded cysteine to the conserved J-encoded phenylalanine. The earlier analysis of 587 of the donors excluded any sequence lacking an unambiguous match to a single V gene segment. In an earlier analysis of approximately 550 of the donors, V segments were called functional above 56.7% productive rearrangements and were called segregating when the between-donor standard deviation exceeded 5%. A statistical classification framework was built for diagnosing cytomegalovirus status from the catalog of TCR beta chain sequences. A later analysis assigned V and J genes by comparing TCR nucleotide sequences with IMGT/GENE-DB human TR gene sequences. Using the TCRdist pipeline, a later analysis assigned CDR3 sequences along with most-parsimonious VDJ recombination scenarios. In a later analysis, each TCR beta chain was defined by its CDR3 amino acid sequence together with its V-gene family, and reads without a unique V-gene family were excluded. A later analysis removed 592 highly shared, low-generation-probability nucleotide sequences to deal with suspected cross-contamination and a sequencing artifact. In a later analysis, a clonal expansion index was calculated for each public chain from normalized within-repertoire ranks of inferred template counts. A later analysis computed generation probabilities with a VDJ recombination model fitted to out-of-frame rearrangements, and checked the results against IGoR. In a later analysis, hypergeometric tests were used to score TCR-TCR, TCR-HLA and TCR-CMV co-occurrence, with a repertoire-size bias correction applied to TCR pairs. A later analysis estimated false discovery rates by permuting HLA or CMV assignments 20 times. A later analysis grouped co-occurring TCRs with DBSCAN, adding TCRdist sequence similarity when clustering within HLA-allele-positive subsets. For co-occurrence clustering, repertoires with fewer than 30,000 or more than 120,000 public chains were excluded, along with four to six repertoires with anomalous nucleotide sharing. TCRdb took this table from immuneACCESS and kept in-frame rearrangements with V and J called. Such tables lack part of the clones; where checked against another copy, unresolved V genes explain under half of the gap, and the rest is unexplained. V and J calls and clone size are copied from that table; D and trimming were computed from the DNA. The table for this sample lists 150,000 to 200,000 clones; approximately 67% of them were counted only once. The ten largest clones add up to less than 3% of the sample.

Points the paper makes about the study in general: According to a later genetic analysis, donors in an Asian-associated ancestry cluster had fewer N-insertions in productive TCRs than the approximately 700-donor mean. A few of the identified cytomegalovirus-associated TCR beta chains were confirmed in vitro to be specific for cytomegalovirus antigens. The authors suggested that the approach could potentially be extended to other disease states and immunological phenotypes. When HLA alleles, especially DR and DQ, strongly co-occurred, TCR associations were difficult to assign to individual alleles. A cluster of highly shared sequence variants was judged likely to be a technical artifact of the sequencing pipeline. Because HLA typing was missing for some donors at each locus, association tests included only the typed subset. A later analysis reported that several top co-occurrence clusters appeared linked to parvovirus B19, influenza, CMV and Epstein-Barr virus. A further reported finding was that TCR beta sequences accurately predicted the HLA-A and HLA-B alleles for most subjects in the first cohort. In the study, around 150 TCR beta chains were listed as associated with cytomegalovirus. Cytomegalovirus status was reported to be diagnosed by the classifier with high specificity and sensitivity in both the original and validation cohorts. In an earlier analysis of about 600 of the donors, most TCR beta V segments appeared in productive rearrangements about 90% or about 30% of the time, broadly matching IMGT annotations. In a later analysis, most CMV-associated TCR beta chains were found to appear HLA-restricted, with HLA associations seemingly driven largely by CMV exposure. Sequencing depth was assumed to be roughly uniform across donors in the presence/absence analyses, though that assumption may not hold. The only immune exposure information available for the cohort was CMV serostatus. The earlier analysis of 587 of the donors excluded 15 to 20 rarely observed V segments, including chromosome 9 orphons, because counts were too low. Only TCR beta chains were sequenced in this cohort, and the absence of alpha or paired-chain data limited detectable features. A later analysis associated roughly 17,000 TCR beta sequences with specific HLA alleles at a false discovery rate of 0.05. In a later genetic analysis, a missense DCLRE1C variant was associated with V-gene and J-gene trimming of TCR beta chains, and the association was replicated in an independent cohort. Linkage disequilibrium might explain the correlated functional status among segregating V segments, but an unknown experimental factor could not be excluded. Compared with equally common non-associated chains, HLA-associated TCR beta chains in a later analysis were more clonally expanded and had lower generation probabilities. While some public TCRs were present in many individuals, most TCR sequences turned up only very rarely across donors. A later analysis found that TCR association rates varied across HLA loci, with DRB1 alleles showing the most associated TCRs and HLA-C alleles the fewest.

The source is a man aged 40-55 years in good health and CMV-seronegative. The specimen sequenced was PBMCs.

This receptor carries the CDR3 CAWSVLAGAGETQYF. The bases read TGTGCCTGGAGTGTACTAGCGGGGGCGGGGGAGACCCAGTACTTC. Rearrangement joined TRBV30 to TRBJ2-5, and TRBD2 matches 11 of the central bases. CDR1 GTSNPN and CDR2 SVGIG are derived from the germline V gene (reference sequence). From the cysteine up to the phenylalanine, the CDR3 has a length of 15 residues. Just the 45-base CDR3 DNA is kept, in frame starting at base 1. Ends trimmed: V by 0 bases, J by 5 bases; bases unmatched to a gene: 5.